This T cell receptor (beta chain) was captured in a study of cytotoxic CD8 clonotypes in ibrutinib-treated CLL. This CDR3 comprises 11 residues. Germline CDR1 MDHEN, CDR2 SYDVKM. V gave up 2 bases and J gave up 6 bases, with 4 bases separating them. Sequencing was performed with immunoSEQ multiplex PCR; in TCRdb, only in-frame clones are kept and a portion is missing. The sample comprises some 300,000 clones, roughly 80% of which are singletons, and 5.5% to 8% rests with the top ten. V is TRBV28 and J is TRBJ2-5; the D is unclear. This receptor was taken from a human donor with chronic lymphocytic leukemia. The sequencing here drew on PBMCs, taken before ibrutinib treatment. CDR3 DNA sequence: TGTGCCAGCAGTTTAGGGAAGACCCAGTACTTC. It encodes CASSLGKTQYF.